The subject of this entry is one T cell receptor (beta chain). CDR3 length: 17 residues. Germline V lookup: CDR1 SGHDN, CDR2 FVKESK. For each CDR3 protein, TCRdb gives one entry from its re-call of the 5' RACE reads, without DNA. Its table lists about 160,000 distinct CDR3 sequences. Investigators pulled total RNA out of whole blood and did not sort T cells. These data are taken from a study of monozygotic twins with inflammatory bowel disease. The TCR originated in a human donor with ulcerative colitis or Crohn's disease, or a healthy co-twin of an affected twin (not recorded which). The chain employs TRBV14 and TRBJ1-2. The specimen sequenced was blood. The CDR3 is CASSQDQAGRWNYGYTF.